Listed below are T cell receptor beta chains from one sample, sequenced in a study of blood T cell repertoires in COVID-19. Libraries were prepared by immunoSEQ multiplex PCR; TCRdb keeps only in-frame clonotypes and omits some of them. The repertoire consists of under 300,000 clones, with around four fifths occurring once and the leading ten covering about 6.3%. The sequenced sample consisted of peripheral blood. The receptor set was obtained from a woman in her fifties or sixties with active or convalescent COVID-19. Both conserved end residues are part of each CDR3. The D gene is left open where the match is weak. Size is omitted from some rows. Given values are once, few, many or a class for expanded clones.

v_call	d_call	j_call	clone_size	cdr3_aa	cdr3_nt
TRBV5-5	-	TRBJ2-2	-	CASSLSRPANTGELFF	TGTGCCAGCAGCCTCTCGCGCCCCGCGAACACCGGGGAGCTGTTTTTT
TRBV11-2	-	TRBJ2-2	-	CASSLEGRKTGELFF	TGTGCCAGCAGCTTAGAGGGCAGGAAGACCGGGGAGCTGTTTTTT
TRBV3-1/TRBV3-2	TRBD1	TRBJ1-1	-	CASSQVTEGANTEAFF	TGTGCCAGCAGCCAAGTGACGGAGGGGGCTAACACTGAAGCTTTCTTT
TRBV2	TRBD2	TRBJ2-5	once	CASSDLAGSQETQYF	TGTGCCAGCAGTGACTTAGCGGGATCCCAAGAGACCCAGTACTTC
TRBV6-5	-	TRBJ1-2	-	CASSTDTPLSYTF	TGTGCCAGCAGCACCGACACCCCCTTAAGCTACACCTTC
TRBV18	-	TRBJ1-1	-	CASSPSREGNTEAFF	TGTGCCAGCTCACCATCGAGGGAGGGGAACACTGAAGCTTTCTTT
TRBV5-1	-	TRBJ2-7	-	CASSLDQGRYEQYF	TGCGCCAGCAGCTTGGACCAGGGTAGGTACGAGCAGTACTTC
TRBV10-1	TRBD1	TRBJ1-3	few	CASSESGTAGNTIYF	TGCGCCAGCAGTGAGTCAGGGACAGCTGGAAACACCATATATTTT
TRBV3-1/TRBV3-2	-	TRBJ1-1	-	CASSQEALGGEGEAFF	TGTGCCAGCAGCCAAGAAGCCTTGGGGGGGGAAGGTGAAGCTTTCTTT
TRBV6-5	-	TRBJ2-1	-	CASSSDSDEQFF	TGTGCCAGCAGCTCCGACTCGGATGAGCAGTTCTTC
TRBV21-1	-	TRBJ2-3	-	CASSVGVQDTQYF	TGTGCCAGCAGCGTCGGGGTTCAAGATACGCAGTATTTT
TRBV3-1/TRBV3-2	TRBD2	TRBJ2-5	-	CASSLGTSGETYQETQYF	TGTGCCAGCAGCCTGGGGACTAGCGGGGAAACGTACCAAGAGACCCAGTACTTC
TRBV24-1	TRBD1	TRBJ2-3	-	CATRDRGPTDTQYF	TGTGCCACCAGGGACAGGGGGCCTACAGATACGCAGTATTTT
TRBV11-2	TRBD1	TRBJ2-7	-	CASSLDPGTDYEQYF	TGTGCCAGCAGCTTAGATCCCGGGACAGACTACGAGCAGTACTTC
TRBV29-1	-	TRBJ1-1	-	CSVDPQREVAFF	TGCAGCGTTGATCCTCAGAGGGAGGTAGCTTTCTTT
TRBV5-1	-	TRBJ1-1	once	CASSLLQGNTEAFF	TGCGCCAGCAGCTTACTACAGGGGAACACTGAAGCTTTCTTT
TRBV5-4	TRBD2	TRBJ2-2	-	CASRGGSSGTNTGELFF	TGTGCCAGCAGGGGTGGTTCTAGCGGGACGAACACCGGGGAGCTGTTTTTT
TRBV7-8	-	TRBJ2-6	-	CASSLAVLIGASGANVLTF	TGTGCCAGCAGCTTAGCGGTCCTGATCGGAGCCTCTGGGGCCAACGTCCTGACTTTC
TRBV11-3	TRBD2	TRBJ2-7	-	CASSPGTSGSPYEQYF	TGTGCCAGCAGCCCCGGGACTAGCGGGAGCCCTTACGAGCAGTACTTC
TRBV19	TRBD1	TRBJ1-1	-	CASSIDRGLATFF	TGTGCCAGTAGTATCGACAGGGGGCTAGCAACTTTCTTT
TRBV7-9	TRBD2	TRBJ2-7	-	CASSDGGLAGWKYF	TGTGCCAGCAGCGATGGGGGACTAGCGGGATGGAAGTACTTC
TRBV5-1	-	TRBJ1-3	once	CASSSGSGGVGNTIYF	TGCGCCAGCAGCTCTGGTTCGGGGGGCGTTGGAAACACCATATATTTT
TRBV5-1	TRBD1	TRBJ1-1	-	CASSLGTGGANTEAFF	TGCGCCAGCAGCCTAGGGACAGGGGGAGCGAACACTGAAGCTTTCTTT
TRBV19	TRBD1	TRBJ2-6	-	CASSGGQGAFFGANVLTF	TGTGCCAGTAGTGGCGGACAGGGTGCTTTCTTCGGGGCCAACGTCCTGACTTTC
TRBV18	TRBD1	TRBJ1-1	-	CASSPGTAKNTEAFF	TGTGCCAGCTCACCTGGGACAGCCAAAAACACTGAAGCTTTCTTT
TRBV24-1	-	TRBJ2-2	few	CATSVGQTATGELFF	TGTGCCACCAGTGTTGGGCAGACAGCCACCGGGGAGCTGTTTTTT
TRBV5-1	-	TRBJ2-1	-	CASINPGRDKVYNEQFF	TGCGCCAGCATTAACCCTGGACGGGACAAAGTCTACAATGAGCAGTTCTTC
TRBV6-5	-	TRBJ1-1	few	CASSSIRGVGTEAFF	TGTGCCAGCAGTTCCATCAGGGGAGTGGGCACTGAAGCTTTCTTT
TRBV6-2/TRBV6-3	-	TRBJ1-4	few	CASSYGTTTNEKLFF	TGTGCCAGCAGTTACGGGACAACAACTAATGAAAAACTGTTTTTT
TRBV9	TRBD1	TRBJ2-7	-	CASSGTDRGLSNEQYF	TGTGCCAGCAGCGGAACCGACAGGGGGCTTAGCAACGAGCAGTACTTC
TRBV7-8	TRBD1	TRBJ2-7	-	CASSSTLGQTEQYF	TGTGCCAGCAGCTCGACCCTGGGACAGACCGAGCAGTACTTC
TRBV7-9	-	TRBJ2-3	-	CASSLELATDTQYF	TGTGCCAGCAGCTTAGAACTAGCAACAGATACGCAGTATTTT
TRBV4-1	TRBD1	TRBJ1-2	few	CASSHPGQGNYGYTF	TGCGCCAGCAGCCACCCGGGACAGGGGAACTATGGCTACACCTTC
TRBV5-1	-	TRBJ2-7	-	CASSSRSGYEQYF	TGCGCCAGCAGCTCTAGGTCCGGGTACGAGCAGTACTTC
TRBV9	TRBD2	TRBJ2-1	once	CASSVAPLGGGDNEQFF	TGTGCCAGCAGCGTAGCCCCCTTGGGCGGGGGGGATAATGAGCAGTTCTTC
TRBV4-1	TRBD1	TRBJ2-3	-	CASSQAHRDRGSTDTQYF	TGCGCCAGCAGCCAAGCACACCGGGACAGGGGGAGCACAGATACGCAGTATTTT
TRBV5-1	TRBD2	TRBJ2-1	few	CASSLGSGGGNEQFF	TGCGCCAGCAGCTTGGGAAGCGGGGGGGGCAATGAGCAGTTCTTC
TRBV2	TRBD2	TRBJ2-7	-	CASSEAQAGDYEQYF	TGTGCCAGCAGTGAAGCGCAAGCGGGAGACTACGAGCAGTACTTC
TRBV25-1	TRBD2	TRBJ2-2	once	CASSPLSGRNPGELFF	TGTGCCAGCAGTCCACTTAGCGGGAGAAACCCCGGGGAGCTGTTTTTT
TRBV6-6	TRBD1	TRBJ1-1	-	CASSYNDRGGTEAFF	TGTGCCAGCAGTTATAACGACAGGGGAGGTACTGAAGCTTTCTTT
TRBV2	-	TRBJ1-1	-	CATQVRQANTEAFF	TGTGCCACCCAGGTCCGACAGGCTAACACTGAAGCTTTCTTT
TRBV2	-	TRBJ1-3	-	CASSSMRLPGNTIYF	TGTGCCAGCAGCTCAATGAGACTCCCTGGAAACACCATATATTTT
TRBV19	-	TRBJ2-3	-	CASSKLRDTTDTQYF	TGTGCCAGTAGTAAACTCCGGGACACCACAGATACGCAGTATTTT
TRBV2	-	TRBJ1-2	few	CASSEAGRDGYTF	TGTGCCAGCAGTGAAGCGGGGAGGGATGGCTACACCTTC
TRBV19	-	TRBJ2-1	-	CASRRQVGSSNNEQFF	TGTGCCAGTAGGCGCCAGGTTGGCTCCTCCAACAATGAGCAGTTCTTC
TRBV5-1	-	TRBJ1-1	-	CASSLDGGWDTEAFF	TGCGCCAGCAGCTTGGACGGAGGGTGGGACACTGAAGCTTTCTTT
TRBV7-2	TRBD1	TRBJ1-5	-	CASSLQGTGAGQPQHF	TGTGCCAGCAGCCTACAAGGAACAGGGGCGGGACAGCCCCAGCATTTT
TRBV18	TRBD2	TRBJ2-1	-	CASSPLFSAGEDNEQFF	TGTGCCAGCTCACCCCTCTTCTCAGCGGGAGAAGACAATGAGCAGTTCTTC
TRBV19	-	TRBJ2-2	-	CASTQRSGDAGSTGELFF	TGTGCCAGTACCCAAAGGTCGGGGGACGCGGGAAGCACCGGGGAGCTGTTTTTT
TRBV15	TRBD2	TRBJ2-1	-	CATSRELAPVSEQFF	TGTGCCACCAGCAGAGAACTAGCGCCCGTCTCTGAGCAGTTCTTC
TRBV6-1	TRBD2	TRBJ2-1	-	CASSEARGLNEQFF	TGTGCCAGCAGTGAAGCGCGGGGGTTGAATGAGCAGTTCTTC